The present TCR beta chain was sequenced within a study of beta chain features in type 1 diabetes. Findings and limits, study-wide: The naive, central memory and Treg TCRB repertoires looked more alike in patients than they did in healthy donors. Moderate yet significant TCRB CDR3 shortening was seen in Type 1 diabetes patients in all four CD4+ subsets.

Regarding this clone: Its specificity is unknown.

The germline CDR1 and CDR2 sequences are PRHDT and FYEKMQ (reference sequence). V was shortened by 7 bases and J by 4 bases, with 16 bases between the two germline ends. CDR3 length equals 14 residues. Expressed TCRB transcripts were sequenced because the entire RNA isolate underwent reverse transcription. Clones were sequenced by immunoSEQ multiplex PCR, and TCRdb holds only the in-frame ones, with some missing. The sample has 600,000 to 750,000 clones; approximately 13% are singletons. This sequence was found in a man aged 25 to 40 with type 1 diabetes. The sample was naive CD4+ T cells from blood. The rearrangement links TRBV13 to TRBJ1-1; D not certain. The CDR3 DNA reads TGTGCCAGCACCCTTCGCGAGGGAGTCACTGAAGCTTTCTTT. Protein product: CASTLREGVTEAFF.